This T cell receptor (beta chain) was sequenced in a study of T cell repertoires and HLA-DP antigens. The study, taken as a whole, reports: No separate analysis of naive versus memory CD4+ cells was done.

This clone is a singleton in its sample. The target antigen is unknown. Only in-frame clones appear in the TCRdb table, and some are missing; sequencing was by immunoSEQ multiplex PCR. The sample has some 120,000 clones; more than 85% are singletons. CDR3 size: 13 residues. CDR1 ENHRY and CDR2 SYGVKD come from the germline V gene. The ends lost 10 bases at V and 0 bases at J; junction bases unmatched: 3. The TCR was taken from a woman younger than 35 in good health and CMV-seronegative. Sequencing input: CD4+ T cells from PBMCs. V usage is TRBV10-3 and J usage is TRBJ1-2, with 9 bases aligning to TRBD1. CDR3 amino acids: CATGTGTNYGYTF. DNA of the CDR3: TGTGCCACCGGGACAGGGACTAACTATGGCTACACCTTC.